A single sample is the source of the 16 T cell receptor beta chains below, sequenced in a study of control samples from healthy donors and cancer patients. Sequencing used immunoSEQ multiplex PCR; TCRdb keeps in-frame clones, though not all of them. Among around 82,000 clones listed, 80% to 90% were seen once. Material for sequencing was blood. The source of these receptors is a man in his fifties or sixties in good health.

The J gene is TRBJ2-5, the V gene TRBV1. TRBV1 is listed as a pseudogene. This CDR3 spans 15 amino acids. CDR3 region: CTRKPGSRTQETQYF. CDR3 in DNA: TGCACCAGAAAACCGGGCTCTAGAACGCAAGAGACCCAGTACTTC.

CDR3 DNA: TGTGCCAGCAGCTTGGTTGGCTGGCAGTATTTT. Translation: CASSLVGWQYF. The chain combines TRBV5-6 with TRBJ2-3, with D hard to call. The CDR3 consists of 11 residues. V was clipped by 0 bases and J by 11 bases, with 7 bases between them. Germline CDR1 reads SGHDT; CDR2 reads YYEEEE. Looking up the rest from reference TRBV5-6 and TRBJ2-3 gives the full variable domain: DAGVTQSPTHLIKTRGQQVTLRCSPKSGHDTVSWYQQALGQGPQFIFQYYEEEERQRGNFPDRFSGHQFPNYSSELNVNALLLGDSALYLCASSLVGWQYFGPGTRLTVL.

J is TRBJ2-7 and V is TRBV6-6, with TRBD1 identical over 7 bases. The V gene's germline CDR1 is MNHNY and CDR2 SVGAGI (reference sequence). The CDR3 covers 13 residues. The CDR3 DNA reads TGTGCCAGCAGTTATGGAGACGGGGACAGAGTAGAGGTC. Translating it yields CASSYGDGDRVEV.

V gene TRBV30 combines with J gene TRBJ1-2; 9 bases line up with TRBD1. The CDR3 contains 17 residues. After removal of 3 bases from V and 0 bases from J, the junction contained 11 bases not matched to a gene. The germline V gene encodes CDR1 GTSNPN and CDR2 SVGIG (reference sequence). The CDR3 here is CAWRDPGQGSTNYGYTF. The CDR3, as DNA: TGTGCCTGGAGAGACCCGGGACAGGGATCCACTAACTATGGCTACACCTTC. Looking up the rest from reference TRBV30 and TRBJ1-2 gives the full variable domain: SQTIHQWPATLVQPVGSPLSLECTVEGTSNPNLYWYRQAAGRGLQLLFYSVGIGQISSEVPQNLSASRPQDRQFILSSKKLLLSDSGFYLCAWRDPGQGSTNYGYTFGSGTRLTVV.

V and J are TRBV23-1 and TRBJ2-1; D uncertain. TRBV23-1 is placed among ORFs of uncertain function. Deletions cut 4 bases from V and 10 bases from J, with 5 bases between. This CDR3 contains 10 residues. CDR3 in DNA: TGCGCCAGCAGTCGAGTAGAGCAGTTCTTC. Encoded protein: CASSRVEQFF.

This clone appeared once. The V gene is TRBV9, the J gene TRBJ2-5, with 11 bases aligning to TRBD2. The CDR3 has 16 residues. V lost 3 bases to trimming and J lost 5 bases; unmatched junction nucleotides: 9. In germline, CDR1 is SGDLS, CDR2 YYNGEE. The CDR3, as DNA: TGTGCCAGCAGCGAAGGGCTAGCGGGGGGCGGGGAGACCCAGTACTTC. This encodes CASSEGLAGGGETQYF.

The chain employs TRBV5-1 and TRBJ2-3; D not certain. CDR1 and CDR2 (germline): SGHRS, YFSETQ. Between the trimmed V and J ends, which lost 1 base and 0 bases, there was a span of 3 bases. The CDR3 length is 13 residues. The CDR3 is CASSLSSTDTQYF. The CDR3, as DNA: TGCGCCAGCAGCTTGTCTAGCACAGATACGCAGTATTTT.

This chain connects TRBV6-2 or TRBV6-3 to TRBJ2-2; the D call may be TRBD1 or TRBD2 (5 bases each). The V gene lost 6 bases and the J gene lost 3 bases, with 17 bases spanning the gap. Germline CDR1 is MNHEY and CDR2 is SVGEGT. The CDR3 covers 16 residues. The CDR3 DNA reads TGTGCCAGCAGCTCCCTTCGGGGCGGGTACACCGGGGAGCTGTTTTTT. Translating gives CASSSLRGGYTGELFF.

The chain joins TRBV6-1 to TRBJ1-1; 7 nucleotides align to TRBD1. Germline lookup yields CDR1 MNHNS and CDR2 SASEGT. The CDR3 covers 14 residues. V trimming: 3 bases; J trimming: 2 bases; junction bases outside the gene matches: 3. Here the CDR3 reads CASSDRGINTEAFF. DNA for the CDR3: TGTGCCAGCAGTGACAGGGGGATAAACACTGAAGCTTTCTTT.

This clone was observed a single time. The CDR3: CASSDRGRGTDTQYF. The CDR3 region has the DNA TGTGCCAGCAGCGACAGGGGGCGTGGAACAGATACGCAGTATTTT. V is TRBV6-5 and J is TRBJ2-3, with TRBD1 matching over 10 bases. CDR1 is MNHEY, CDR2 SVGAGI, per germline. With V trimmed by 6 bases and J by 3 bases, 6 bases remained unmatched. CDR3 size: 15 residues.

V usage is TRBV27 and J usage is TRBJ1-1; D remains unclear. Deletions cut 1 base from V and 7 bases from J, with 4 bases between. Looked up from germline, CDR1 is MNHEY and CDR2 is SMNVEV (reference sequence). This CDR3 spans 11 amino acids. DNA for the CDR3: TGTGCCAGCAGTTTATACGGTGAAGCTTTCTTT. It codes for CASSLYGEAFF.

This rearrangement joins TRBV2 to TRBJ1-6; 7 nucleotides align to TRBD1. The J segment lost 4 bases and the V segment lost 4 bases, leaving 4 bases of the junction unmatched. Germline V gene data show CDR1 as SNHLY and CDR2 as FYNNEI. The CDR3 runs 15 residues. The CDR3 region has the DNA TGTGCCAGCAGTGGTGGACAGGATTATAATTCACCCCTCCACTTT. Amino acid sequence: CASSGGQDYNSPLHF.

The V and J genes are TRBV7-2 and TRBJ2-2; D ambiguous. CDR1 and CDR2 (germline): SGHTA, FQGNSA. The CDR3 is 13 amino acids. Trimming shortened V by 1 base and J by 10 bases, and 10 bases separated the two germline ends. DNA for the CDR3: TGTGCCAGCAGCTTAGTGGCAACCTCGGAGCTGTTTTTT. Its translation is CASSLVATSELFF. The variable domain in full, completed from reference TRBV7-2 and TRBJ2-2, reads GAGVSQSPSNKVTEKGKDVELRCDPISGHTALYWYRQSLGQGLEFLIYFQGNSAPDKSGLPSDRFSAERTGGSVSTLTIQRTQQEDSAVYLCASSLVATSELFFGEGSRLTVL.

The chain links TRBV4-3 to TRBJ2-7; D gene uncertain. Trimming took 4 bases from V and 3 from J, leaving 13 bases between them. This CDR3 spans 14 amino acids. The germline CDR1 and CDR2 sequences are LGHNA and YSLEER. The CDR3 nucleotides read TGCGCCAGCAGCCGAGGAGTCGAGAACTACGAGCAGTACTTC. Amino acid sequence: CASSRGVENYEQYF.

The chain employs TRBV24-1 and TRBJ1-3; D remains ambiguous. From germline, CDR1 is KGHDR and CDR2 SFDVKD. Trimming cost V 4 bases and J 3 bases, with 12 bases left between them. The CDR3 sequence is 15 residues long. The chain's CDR3 is CATSDPTDFGNTIYF. The CDR3 region has the DNA TGTGCCACCAGTGACCCCACAGATTTTGGAAACACCATATATTTT.

The chain combines TRBV5-5 with TRBJ2-3; D might be TRBD2 (5 bases). CDR1 is SGHKS and CDR2 is YYEKEE in the germline V gene (reference sequence). The CDR3 is 16 residues long. V was trimmed by 4 bases and J by 2 bases, leaving 17 bases between them. CDR3 sequence (DNA): TGTGCCAGCAGCCGAGGCGGACTGGGGAACACAGATACGCAGTATTTT. This gives the protein CASSRGGLGNTDTQYF.